This T cell receptor (beta chain) is drawn from a study of blood T cell repertoires in COVID-19. Losses at the gene ends were 4 bases for V and 4 bases for J; bases not matched to a gene: 3. Germline loops: CDR1 SGHRS, CDR2 YFSETQ. The CDR3 spans 13 residues. Sequenced by immunoSEQ multiplex PCR; TCRdb stores in-frame clones only, minus some. The sample records 52,000 or so clones, 65% to 90% being singletons. The rearrangement uses TRBV5-1 and TRBJ2-3; 7 nucleotides agree with TRBD1. The TCR originated in a human donor in a cohort sampled during active COVID-19. The material sequenced was peripheral blood. CDR3 bases: TGCGCCAGCAGCAGGGGGACAGCAGATACGCAGTATTTT. The encoded protein is CASSRGTADTQYF.